The clone carrying this T cell receptor beta chain was counted only a few times. Its matching antigen is unknown. Trimming stripped 4 bases from V and 4 bases from J, with 11 bases between. CDR3 length: 14 residues. Germline lookup yields CDR1 WSHSY and CDR2 SAAADI. This entry is derived from a study of T cells in Graves' hyperthyroidism and ophthalmopathy. About the research overall: Upon initial diagnosis and before any treatment, peripheral blood was collected.

Amplification of TCR beta CDR3 regions used RNA as the template. During a first-round RT-PCR of the TCR CDR3, the HTBI primer set was used. TCRdb passed the multiplex PCR reads through MiXCR, listing each CDR3 protein once. The data show 400,000 to 550,000 distinct CDR3 sequences, approximately 15% seen once. The study's findings and limits: In the blood, most expanded thyroid clonotypes above 0.001 appeared as well.

Sequenced: blood. The receptor comes from a woman between 18 and 29 years old with Graves' hyperthyroidism. The V call is TRBV10-2, the J call TRBJ1-5; D is ambiguous. The CDR3 is CASSAWELNQPQHF. CDR3 sequence (DNA): TGCGCCAGCAGTGCGTGGGAGCTAAATCAGCCCCAGCATTTT.